These T cell receptor beta chains were read from a single sample in a study of CD8 T cells in Susac syndrome. In TCRdb, the immunoSEQ multiplex PCR reads were re-called with MiXCR into one record per CDR3 protein. The table has approximately 300,000 distinct CDR3 sequences, approximately 85% seen once. The specimen sequenced was CD8+ T cells from PBMCs. The receptors derive from a human donor with multiple sclerosis. Both conserved end residues are trimmed from each CDR3.

V gene	J gene	CDR3 protein
TRBV28	TRBJ2-5	ASRPPGPQETQY
TRBV27	TRBJ2-7	ASSLFAESSYEQY
TRBV4-3	TRBJ2-5	ASSQDRTSGGQETQY
TRBV7-9	TRBJ2-7	ASSLAGAGTPLYEQY
TRBV6-2/TRBV6-3	TRBJ1-1	ASSGIQGPDTEAF
TRBV20-1	TRBJ2-7	SAVDRISYEQY
TRBV13	TRBJ1-3	ASSLNREAIY
TRBV4-3	TRBJ1-4	ASSRGTFSEKLF
TRBV30	TRBJ1-3	AWSLGISGNTIY
TRBV24-1	TRBJ2-2	ATSGRAGRKTGELF
TRBV10-3	TRBJ1-6	AIQGGETYPLH
TRBV9	TRBJ2-5	ASSVGLPETQY
TRBV27	TRBJ2-4	ASSFARAKNIQY
TRBV29-1	TRBJ2-2	SVGATSGRIAGELF